The entry below gives a single T cell receptor beta chain sequence along with its context. As yet, its antigen is unknown. The data stem from a study of T cell responses to AZD1222 COVID-19 vaccine. Broader study findings: Increased Spike-specific TCR breadth and depth were observed after two AZD1222 doses. Variant regions that are unmutated are reportedly the target of nearly half of spike-specific TCRs.

The germline V gene has CDR1 LGHNA and CDR2 YSLEER. The CDR3 covers 18 residues. J was trimmed by 1 base and V by 0 bases; bases with no gene match: 11. Pooling of second doses given at about 4 or about 12 weeks was done. TCRdb's table, derived via immunoSEQ multiplex PCR, lists solely in-frame clones and lacks some. Here the sample spans about 110,000 clones, 90% being singletons. This chain links TRBV4-3 with TRBJ1-2, with 7 positions matching TRBD1. The receptor comes from an adult who received the AZD1222 COVID-19 vaccine. Sequenced material: peripheral blood, taken 28 days after the second AZD1222 dose. The CDR3 sequence: CASSQDKPTGVGNYGYTF. CDR3 sequence (DNA): TGCGCCAGCAGCCAAGACAAACCCACAGGGGTGGGTAACTATGGCTACACCTTC.